This TCR beta chain was sequenced in a study of blood T cell repertoires in COVID-19. Authors' processing steps: The assay estimated nucleated cells by amplifying reference gene primers. Only in-frame clones appear in the TCRdb table, and some are missing; sequencing was by immunoSEQ multiplex PCR. That table supplies the V and J calls and clone size; D and trimming were determined from the DNA. The table lists some 35,000 clones, more than 75% of them singletons, with 16% in the top ten. The CDR3 is 14 residues long. Unmatched junction bases numbered 0, after V lost 3 bases and J lost 4 bases. Germline V gene lookup returns CDR1 SGHVS and CDR2 FNYEAQ.

Sample: peripheral blood. The V and J genes are TRBV7-6 and TRBJ2-2, with 9 bases identical to TRBD1. The TCR comes from an older man with acute or convalescent COVID-19. CDR3 in DNA: TGTGCCAGCAGCTTGACAGGGGGCACCGGGGAGCTGTTTTTT. This translates into CASSLTGGTGELFF.